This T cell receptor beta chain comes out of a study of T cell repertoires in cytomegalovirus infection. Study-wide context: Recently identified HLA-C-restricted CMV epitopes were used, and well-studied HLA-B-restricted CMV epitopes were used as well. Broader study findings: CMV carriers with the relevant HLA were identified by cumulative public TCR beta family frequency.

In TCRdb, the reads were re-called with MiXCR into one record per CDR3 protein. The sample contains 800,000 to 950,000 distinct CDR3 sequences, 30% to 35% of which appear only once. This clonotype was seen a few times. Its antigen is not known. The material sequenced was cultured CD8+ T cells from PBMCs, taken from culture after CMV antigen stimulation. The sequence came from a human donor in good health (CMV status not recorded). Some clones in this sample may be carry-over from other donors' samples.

This CDR3 is CASSPPQGTFYNEQFF. In DNA, the CDR3 is TGTGCCAGCAGCCCCCCCCAGGGGACTTTTTACAATGAGCAGTTCTTC. V usage is TRBV28 and J usage is TRBJ2-1; D may match TRBD1 or TRBD2 (6 bases each). CDR1 and CDR2 (germline): MDHEN, SYDVKM. This CDR3 is 16 amino acids long. V shed 6 bases and J shed 4 bases, with 19 bases lying between them.